The T cell receptor beta chain described here comes from a study of Graves' ophthalmopathy and Graves' hyperthyroidism (dated by TCRdb to 2016 to 2019). For context, the study as a whole: Peripheral blood samples were taken at the time of initial diagnosis, before any treatment was given. To tell Graves' ophthalmopathy apart from Graves' hyperthyroidism, and to predict which patients would progress to ophthalmopathy, the study relied on TCR beta repertoire signatures. In total, 135 blood samples were TCR-sequenced: 40 to 45 ophthalmopathy, under 85 hyperthyroidism and roughly 17 hyperthyroidism-to-ophthalmopathy patients. To explore V-J signatures that separate ophthalmopathy from hyperthyroidism, a discovery set of approximately 100 patients was enrolled, consisting of 43 with ophthalmopathy and some 59 with stable hyperthyroidism. An independent validation cohort was composed of some 19 hyperthyroidism patients and over 15 patients who later progressed from hyperthyroidism to ophthalmopathy. In roughly 6 hyperthyroidism patients, the T-cell repertoires found in thyroid tissue were compared with those found in blood. Following sample collection, hyperthyroidism patients were given methimazole at a starting dose of 30 mg daily, and ophthalmopathy patients were given high-dose intravenous methylprednisolone. The approximately 100 discovery patients were divided at random into training and test sets in a 7:3 ratio. The paper's findings and limits, for the study overall: Sample size was not predetermined statistically, and investigators were not blinded to group allocation. In cross-validation, the 13-signature model distinguished ophthalmopathy from stable hyperthyroidism with about 90% sensitivity and 81% to 82% specificity, while in the test set the corresponding values were approximately 80% and 75%. In validation, the model predicted ophthalmopathy progression with 55% to 71% sensitivity and around 72% specificity; 12 predicted patients were CT-confirmed with GO in a median of 6.5 months. Among expanded thyroid clonotypes with frequency above 0.001, most also showed up in blood, which suggests that blood repertoires may reflect the thyroid immune response.

Details on this clonotype: The antigen this receptor binds is unknown. Base quality data are lacking; no much larger clone is found one base away.

Ophthalmopathy patients had moderately to severely active disease, Clinical Activity Score of at least 3, NOSPECS grade of at least 4, and disease duration under 3 months. Patients with other autoimmune diseases, uncontrolled infections, pregnancy or lactation were excluded. Clinical symptoms, serum thyroxine, TRAb, thyroid ultrasound and orbital computed tomography were used for diagnosis. PBMCs were isolated from about 9.2 ml of fresh peripheral blood by Ficoll-Paque density gradient centrifugation. Total RNA was extracted using Trizol reagent, and RNA quality was checked on an Agilent 2100 Bioanalyzer. TCR beta CDR3 regions were amplified from RNA transcripts for repertoire sequencing. A first-round RT-PCR used HTBI primers with the Qiagen OneStep RT-PCR kit, followed by a second-round multiplex PCR, size selection and purification. Sequencing of the libraries was carried out on an Illumina HiSeq2000 in paired-end mode with 100 bp reads. As for the authors' bioinformatics: Reads were processed with SOAPnuke, discarding reads with adapters, uncalled bases, mean Phred below 15, or no exact constant-primer or identifier match. COPE v1.2.5 was used to merge high-quality paired reads. Each unique nucleotide sequence was defined as a clonotype, and clonotypes were aligned to IMGT TRB V, D and J references with MiTCR v1.1. The analysis was limited to V-J combinations with a frequency above 0.0001, which together covered 99% to 99.2% of the repertoires. For each V-J combination, a TCR clonal expansion and chaos score was defined as F50 clonal expansion divided by the chaos observed in the TCRdist matrix. Welch's t-statistics and random forest were used to narrow the features down to over ten V-J combinations, which were then fed into a naive Bayes classifier. Thyroid-blood repertoire similarity was quantified with the Morisita-Horn index. TCRdb reprocessing: public reads trimmed at Q25 with fastp, clones called with MiXCR, in-frame beta chains kept. Rows with one shared CDR3 protein collapse into an entry with the most common genes and DNA. The V and J calls here are based on TCRdb, not the publication. For this sample the table gives 150,000 to 200,000 distinct CDR3 sequences, of which 39% were detected only once. The leading ten clones occupy around 8.9% of the sample.

The sequencing sample was made of peripheral blood. This TCR derives from a man in his thirties or forties with Graves' ophthalmopathy. Donor details come from another sample of the same person, matched by shared clones.

The DNA is TGTGCCAGCAGTTCCCTGACAGGGAACACTGAAGCTTTCTTT. Its translation is CASSSLTGNTEAFF. The chain couples TRBV12-3 or TRBV12-4 to TRBJ1-1; perhaps TRBD1 is the D gene, with 6 bases matching. The CDR3 measures 14 amino acids from cysteine to phenylalanine. Left in the record is the CDR3 DNA by itself, 42 bases read in frame from the first base. A distance of 10 bases separates the germline ends of V and J, which lose 4 bases and 1 base respectively.